These 13 T cell receptor beta chains came from one sample sequenced in a study of blood T cell repertoires in COVID-19. Libraries were prepared by immunoSEQ multiplex PCR; TCRdb keeps only in-frame clonotypes and omits some of them. The table shows some 280,000 clones, with around 89% occurring only once. Sequencing input: peripheral blood. The receptors were gathered from an older woman with acute or convalescent COVID-19.

The sample holds one count of this clone. The CDR3 loop is CASSLKNTEAFF. The CDR3 nucleotides are TGTGCCAGCAGCCTTAAGAACACTGAAGCTTTCTTT. This chain links TRBV3-1 (or the pseudogene TRBV3-2) with TRBJ1-1; the D is unclear. The CDR3 covers 12 residues. Germline V gene lookup returns CDR1 LGHDT and CDR2 YNNKEL (reference sequence). Between the trimmed V and J ends, which lost 4 bases and 1 base, there was a span of 4 bases.

The chain combines TRBV6-2 or TRBV6-3 with TRBJ2-1; no reliable D call. The CDR3 runs to 12 residues. V shed 2 bases and J shed 6 bases, with 5 bases lying between them. Germline CDR1 MNHEY, CDR2 SVGEGT. CDR3 amino acids: CASSYVGNEQFF. The CDR3 DNA sequence: TGTGCCAGCAGTTACGTCGGCAATGAGCAGTTCTTC.

This sequence joins TRBV27 and TRBJ1-3, with D possibly being TRBD1 (6 bases). The V end was cut by 4 bases, the J end by 3 bases, with 13 bases between. CDR3 length: 15 residues. CDR1 is MNHEY and CDR2 is SMNVEV in the germline V gene (reference sequence). This CDR3 reads CASSYQGMGGNTIYF. CDR3 sequence (DNA): TGTGCCAGCAGTTATCAGGGGATGGGTGGAAACACCATATATTTT.

The chain employs TRBV27 and TRBJ2-5, with TRBD2 matching 8 bases. The V gene end was trimmed by 6 bases and the J gene end by 4 bases; junction bases not matched to a gene: 7. Germline V gives CDR1 MNHEY, CDR2 SMNVEV (reference sequence). The CDR3 runs 14 residues. The CDR3 reads CASSPAGVVETQYF. DNA for the CDR3: TGTGCCAGCAGCCCAGCGGGAGTTGTAGAGACCCAGTACTTC.

The V call is TRBV28, the J call TRBJ1-2; no definite D call. The V gene lost 6 bases and the J gene lost 4 bases, with 9 bases spanning the gap. Germline CDR1 is MDHEN and CDR2 is SYDVKM. The CDR3 is 12 residues long. The CDR3 protein is CASSPPGYGYTF. CDR3 in DNA: TGTGCCAGCAGCCCCCCAGGCTATGGCTACACCTTC.

The chain has TRBV28 and TRBJ1-6, with 10 bases fitting TRBD1. CDR1 and CDR2 from the germline V gene are MDHEN and SYDVKM. With V trimmed by 8 bases and J by 12 bases, 4 bases remained unmatched. The CDR3 loop spans 12 amino acids. The chain's CDR3 is CASGTGVGPLHF. The CDR3 DNA sequence: TGTGCCAGCGGGACAGGGGTTGGACCCCTCCACTTT. The full variable domain, its missing parts supplied by reference TRBV28 and TRBJ1-6, is DVKVTQSSRYLVKRTGEKVFLECVQDMDHENMFWYRQDPGLGLRLIYFSYDVKMKEKGDIPEGYSVSREKKERFSLILESASTNQTSMYLCASGTGVGPLHFGNGTRLTVT.

The chain joins TRBV28 to TRBJ2-7; D remains ambiguous. Trimming cost V 4 bases and J 2 bases, with 6 bases left between them. The germline V gene has CDR1 MDHEN and CDR2 SYDVKM. The CDR3 is 12 amino acids. Here the CDR3 DNA reads TGTGCCAGCAGTTCCCATCCCTACGAGCAGTACTTC. Protein product: CASSSHPYEQYF.

The chain joins TRBV6-2 or TRBV6-3 to TRBJ2-1; tentative D call: TRBD1 (8 bases). Germline lookup yields CDR1 MNHEY and CDR2 SVGEGT. Trimming left V 5 bases short and J 1 base short, with 24 bases between. This CDR3 has 19 residues. The CDR3: CASSGQGAIAGVSYNEQFF. The CDR3 DNA reads as TGTGCCAGCAGTGGTCAGGGGGCGATAGCGGGTGTTTCCTACAATGAGCAGTTCTTC.

V and J are TRBV7-6 and TRBJ2-1; 15 bases align to TRBD2. CDR1 is SGHVS, CDR2 FNYEAQ, per germline. With 5 bases clipped from V and 3 bases from J, the junction kept 5 bases outside the gene matches. CDR3 length: 17 amino acids. The CDR3 nucleotides read TGTGCCAGCAGCCCGGGACTAGCGGGAGGATACTACAATGAGCAGTTCTTC. It codes for CASSPGLAGGYYNEQFF. Looking up the rest from reference TRBV7-6 and TRBJ2-1 gives the full variable domain: GAGVSQSPRYKVTKRGQDVALRCDPISGHVSLYWYRQALGQGPEFLTYFNYEAQQDKSGLPNDRFSAERPEGSISTLTIQRTEQRDSAMYRCASSPGLAGGYYNEQFFGPGTRLTVL.

The chain links TRBV27 to TRBJ2-7, with D maybe TRBD1 (5 bases). V was pared by 7 bases and J by 2 bases, with 15 bases between. CDR1 is MNHEY and CDR2 is SMNVEV in the germline V gene (reference sequence). The CDR3 runs to 14 residues. In DNA, the CDR3 is TGTGCCAGCATCAAGGCAGGGTCGGCCTACGAGCAGTACTTC. Its translation: CASIKAGSAYEQYF.

In its sample, this clone was seen a few times. This chain uses TRBV6-2 or TRBV6-3 with TRBJ2-7; D may be TRBD1 (6 bases). The V end was cut by 2 bases, the J end by 7 bases, with 18 bases between. This CDR3 spans 15 amino acids. The germline CDR1 and CDR2 sequences are MNHEY and SVGEGT. DNA for the CDR3: TGTGCCAGCAGTTACGGGGGCCAGAACCCCTGGGAGCAGTACTTC. Protein sequence: CASSYGGQNPWEQYF.

The chain carries TRBV6-5 and TRBJ2-1; 10 positions agree with TRBD2. J lost 3 bases, V lost 0 bases, and 2 bases had no gene match. Per germline, CDR1 MNHEY and CDR2 SVGAGI. This CDR3 has 16 residues. This chain's CDR3 is CASSYSPSGSYNEQFF. CDR3 sequence (DNA): TGTGCCAGCAGTTACTCCCCTAGCGGGAGCTACAATGAGCAGTTCTTC.

J is TRBJ2-7 and V is TRBV5-4; 14 nucleotides align to TRBD2. With 4 bases clipped from V and 2 bases from J, the junction kept 5 bases outside the gene matches. CDR1 and CDR2 (germline): SGHNT, YYREEE (reference sequence). The CDR3 runs to 16 residues. This chain's CDR3 is CASSAGTSGGAYEQYF. In DNA, the CDR3 is TGTGCCAGCAGCGCAGGGACTAGCGGGGGTGCCTACGAGCAGTACTTC. The full variable domain, rest sourced from reference TRBV5-4 and TRBJ2-7, is ETGVTQSPTHLIKTRGQQVTLRCSSQSGHNTVSWYQQALGQGPQFIFQYYREEENGRGNFPPRFSGLQFPNYSSELNVNALELDDSALYLCASSAGTSGGAYEQYFGPGTRLTVT.